These 24 T cell receptor beta chains originate from one sample sequenced in a study of post-analysis software for immune sequencing data. Overall study results and limits: Controls had lower frequencies than patients of five or six TRBV segments, which included TRBV5-6, TRBV5-1 and TRBV20-1.

Unique molecular identifiers had been added to the TCR beta cDNA libraries. Each CDR3 protein gets one entry after TCRdb re-called the PCR reads with MiXCR. This table has some 500,000 distinct CDR3 sequences, less than 45% appearing once. Antigens of these TCRs are unknown. Sequenced material: blood. The source is a girl aged 5-17 years with multiple sclerosis.

This chain links TRBV28 with TRBJ1-1; D is perhaps TRBD1 (6 bases). V lost 2 bases to trimming and J lost 5 bases, with 18 bases between them. The CDR3 is 16 residues long. Germline-derived CDR1 and CDR2 are MDHEN and SYDVKM. For the CDR3, the DNA is TGTGCCAGCAGTTTAACAGGGATGGTTGCGGGTACTGAAGCTTTCTTT. As protein: CASSLTGMVAGTEAFF.

This clonotype has just a few counts. V and J are TRBV6-2 or TRBV6-3 and TRBJ1-2; weak D call: TRBD1 (5 bases). The CDR3 runs 15 residues. V was pared by 4 bases and J by 3 bases, with 15 bases between. The V gene's germline CDR1 is MNHEY and CDR2 SVGEGT. The CDR3 protein is CASSSTGRIYYGYTF. CDR3 nucleotide sequence: TGTGCCAGCAGTTCAACGGGACGGATATACTATGGCTACACCTTC.

This clonotype was found a few times. The chain is built from TRBV6-5 and TRBJ2-5; D gene uncertain. The ends were cut back, 0 bases at V and 3 bases at J, with 8 bases in the middle. Germline V lookup: CDR1 MNHEY, CDR2 SVGAGI. CDR3 size: 14 residues. This CDR3 reads CASSYSRAKETQYF. CDR3 DNA sequence: TGTGCCAGCAGTTACTCTCGTGCTAAAGAGACCCAGTACTTC.

This chain connects TRBV3-1 to TRBJ1-2, with D unclear. V lost 5 bases to trimming and J lost 8 bases, with 15 bases between them. The CDR3 is 13 residues long. Germline V gives CDR1 LGHDT, CDR2 YNNKEL (reference sequence). The CDR3 is CASSSSPTRGYTF. The DNA of the CDR3 is TGTGCCAGCAGCAGCTCTCCGACCCGGGGCTACACCTTC.

The chain employs TRBV29-1 and TRBJ2-1, with 12 bases fitting TRBD1. Germline CDR1 is SQVTM and CDR2 is ANQGSEA. The CDR3 has 14 amino acids. Trimming removed 5 bases from V and 9 bases from J; junction bases left unmatched: 8. The CDR3 region is CSVRPGQGAGEQFF. The CDR3 DNA follows: TGCAGCGTTAGACCGGGACAGGGGGCGGGTGAGCAGTTCTTC.

This chain joins TRBV6-5 and TRBJ2-7; a possible D gene is TRBD2 (5 bases). Germline V gene data show CDR1 as MNHEY and CDR2 as SVGAGI. The CDR3 has 15 residues. The ends were cut back, 0 bases at V and 5 bases at J, with 14 bases in the middle. The CDR3 region has the DNA TGTGCCAGCAGTTACTCTGGGGAACTAGGGAACGAGCAGTACTTC. It encodes CASSYSGELGNEQYF.

The chain joins TRBV11-2 to TRBJ2-5, with D tentatively TRBD2 (5 bases). Germline loops: CDR1 SGHAT, CDR2 FQNNGV. V dropped 11 bases and J dropped 1 base, with 8 bases sitting between them. The length of the CDR3 is 11 residues. Here the CDR3 DNA reads TGTGCCGCGGGCACCCAAGAGACCCAGTACTTC. Encoded protein: CAAGTQETQYF.

This clonotype has just a few counts. The gene calls are TRBV28 and TRBJ2-7; D is undetermined. Germline V lookup: CDR1 MDHEN, CDR2 SYDVKM. This CDR3 has 11 amino acids. Trimming left V 6 bases short and J 3 bases short, with 6 bases between. The CDR3 DNA follows: TGTGCCAGCAGCATAGACTACGAGCAGTACTTC. Translating it yields CASSIDYEQYF.

This clonotype was recorded a few times. CDR3 in DNA: TGTGCCAGCAGCCTAAGACTAGCGGGAGGATCCCACGAGCAGTACTTC. Translated: CASSLRLAGGSHEQYF. This rearrangement joins TRBV7-3 to TRBJ2-4; 13 bases align to TRBD2. The assigned J gene may be wrong: the sequence end matches TRBJ2-7 better. Germline-derived CDR1 and CDR2 are SGHTA and FQGTGA. The CDR3 loop spans 16 amino acids.

The rearrangement links TRBV20-1 to TRBJ2-2, with D possibly TRBD1 on 6 matching bases. This CDR3 spans 16 amino acids. Germline CDR1 reads DFQATT; CDR2 reads SNEGSKA (reference sequence). The V and J ends lost 0 bases and 3 bases respectively, with 14 bases between them. The chain's CDR3 is CSARDRSGQHTGELFF. The CDR3 bases are TGCAGTGCTAGAGATCGGTCGGGACAACACACCGGGGAGCTGTTTTTT.

This clonotype showed up just a few times. The V call is TRBV27, the J call TRBJ2-1; 8 bases fit TRBD1. This CDR3 region has 18 residues. The V gene's germline CDR1 is MNHEY and CDR2 SMNVEV (reference sequence). V shed 5 bases and J 0 bases; nucleotides not matched to a gene: 12. CDR3 sequence: CASSKTGTGPSSYNEQFF. CDR3 sequence (DNA): TGTGCCAGCAGTAAAACCGGGACAGGCCCCAGCTCCTACAATGAGCAGTTCTTC.

The V call is TRBV11-2, the J call TRBJ2-3; 7 bases map to TRBD1. V shed 1 base and J 1 base; nucleotides not matched to a gene: 11. Germline values: CDR1 SGHAT, CDR2 FQNNGV. The CDR3 loop spans 18 amino acids. DNA of the CDR3: TGTGCCAGCAGCTTAGCACCTAAGACAGGGTTACGCACAGATACGCAGTATTTT. The encoded protein is CASSLAPKTGLRTDTQYF.

The rearrangement joins TRBV20-1 to TRBJ2-7; 10 bases align to TRBD2. Trimming at V came to 0 bases and at J to 5 bases, leaving 7 bases not matched to a gene. Germline V gene lookup returns CDR1 DFQATT and CDR2 SNEGSKA (reference sequence). There are 15 residues in the CDR3. The CDR3 protein is CSARDGAGGPHEQYF. The CDR3 coding sequence is TGCAGTGCTAGAGACGGAGCGGGAGGGCCCCACGAGCAGTACTTC.

The V call is TRBV4-1, the J call TRBJ2-7, with D tentatively TRBD2 (5 bases). V shed 4 bases and J shed 3 bases, with 10 bases lying between them. The CDR3 has 13 residues. Germline V CDR1 and CDR2: MGHRA, YSYEKL. CDR3 DNA sequence: TGCGCCAGCAGCCCCGGGGAAGGCTACGAGCAGTACTTC. It yields the protein CASSPGEGYEQYF.

Comment on this clonotype: Sequence at one end of the junction differs from germline and may be a read error. The chain joins TRBV20-1 to TRBJ1-4; weak D call: TRBD1 (6 bases). The CDR3 is 15 residues long. The V gene's germline CDR1 is DFQATT and CDR2 SNEGSKA (reference sequence). CDR3 coding DNA: TGCAGTGTTAGAGATCTCGGGGGCCGGGCGGAAAAACTGTTTTTT. Translating gives CSVRDLGGRAEKLFF.

The rearrangement joins TRBV19 to TRBJ2-1; TRBD2 agrees at 8 bases. Germline V CDR1 and CDR2: LNHDA, SQIVND (reference sequence). This CDR3 comprises 14 residues. Losses at the gene ends were 4 bases for V and 7 bases for J; bases not matched to a gene: 6. CDR3 bases: TGTGCCAGTAGTAGCGGGAGGTTGAGGAATGAGCAGTTCTTC. Translated: CASSSGRLRNEQFF. Supplemented by reference TRBV19 and TRBJ2-1, the full variable domain reads DGGITQSPKYLFRKEGQNVTLSCEQNLNHDAMYWYRQDPGQGLRLIYYSQIVNDFQKGDIAEGYSVSREKKESFPLTVTSAQKNPTAFYLCASSSGRLRNEQFFGPGTRLTVL.

In its sample, this clonotype was seen many times. The rearrangement joins TRBV29-1 to TRBJ2-7, with 9 bases fitting TRBD2. V shed 0 bases, J shed 0 bases, and the junction held 6 bases outside the gene matches. Germline lookup yields CDR1 SQVTM and CDR2 ANQGSEA. CDR3 length: 16 amino acids. The CDR3, as DNA: TGCAGCGTTGAAGATTCCCAGCGGGGGGACTCCTACGAGCAGTACTTC. Translated, it gives CSVEDSQRGDSYEQYF.

The genes are TRBV28 and TRBJ2-7, with 9 nucleotides matching TRBD2. The closer fit of TRBJ2-5 to the DNA end suggests the J call may be wrong. This CDR3 spans 14 amino acids. Germline CDR1 reads MDHEN; CDR2 reads SYDVKM. CDR3: CASSVLAGEETQYF. The CDR3 DNA reads as TGTGCCAGCAGTGTACTAGCGGGTGAAGAGACCCAGTACTTC.

This rearrangement joins TRBV6-5 to TRBJ2-5, with 7 bases aligning to TRBD2. With 7 bases clipped from V and 4 bases from J, the junction kept 6 bases outside the gene matches. The CDR3 consists of 13 residues. The V gene's germline CDR1 is MNHEY and CDR2 SVGAGI. As DNA, the CDR3 is TGTGCCAGCACCGCCTTAGCGGGAGAGACCCAGTACTTC. This translates into CASTALAGETQYF.

Only one count was recorded for this clonotype. V and J are TRBV27 and TRBJ1-1; 8 nucleotides agree with TRBD1. From germline, CDR1 is MNHEY and CDR2 SMNVEV (reference sequence). CDR3 size: 15 residues. J gave up 4 bases and V 0 bases, and 4 bases lay outside the gene matches. The DNA for the CDR3 is TGTGCCAGCAGTTTATCCCCAGGGGGCCTCACTGAAGCTTTCTTT. Its protein is CASSLSPGGLTEAFF.

The rearrangement links TRBV28 to TRBJ2-7; D remains ambiguous. The CDR3 length is 13 residues. Germline CDR1 MDHEN, CDR2 SYDVKM. The V end lost 2 bases, the J end lost 0 bases, and 5 bases lay between the germline ends. The CDR3 DNA is TGTGCCAGCAGTTTACCCGGCTCCTACGAGCAGTACTTC. Its translation: CASSLPGSYEQYF.

In this sample, this clonotype turned up a few times. The chain has TRBV20-1 and TRBJ2-3, with 8 bases that match TRBD2. The CDR3 is 17 residues long. The germline CDR1 and CDR2 sequences are DFQATT and SNEGSKA (reference sequence). V lost 7 bases and J lost 6; bases outside the gene matches: 21. In nucleotides, the CDR3 is TGCAGTGTTAGCACCCTGATAGCGGGATATGAGAGGGATACGCAGTATTTT. This codes for CSVSTLIAGYERDTQYF.

The chain carries TRBV7-9 and TRBJ1-1; no definite D call. V shed 1 base and J shed 1 base, with 1 base lying between them. The CDR3 is made up of 12 amino acids. Germline CDR1 and CDR2: SEHNR and FQNEAQ (reference sequence). The CDR3 loop is CASSLENTEAFF. The CDR3 region has the DNA TGTGCCAGCAGCTTAGAGAACACTGAAGCTTTCTTT.

The chain is built from TRBV6-5 and TRBJ2-3; D might be TRBD2 (6 bases). The CDR3 consists of 14 residues. V was cut by 5 bases and J by 0 bases, with 9 bases left in between. Germline V gene sequence: CDR1 MNHEY, CDR2 SVGAGI. CDR3: CASSVGTSTDTQYF. The CDR3 DNA reads as TGTGCCAGCAGTGTTGGGACTAGCACAGATACGCAGTATTTT.